This TCR beta chain is from a study of early T cells in non-severe SARS-CoV-2 infection. Study-level background: The input, bulk RNA from unsorted whole blood, was sequenced, and chains were unpaired. Study results and caveats: In VDJdb matching, anti-spike CD8 responses were favored while private and CD4 specificities went missing.

V was trimmed by 0 bases and J by 2 bases, leaving 7 bases between them. This CDR3 has 14 residues. The germline V gene has CDR1 DFQATT and CDR2 SNEGSKA (reference sequence). This clonotype is medium-sized within its sample. What it binds is not known. Attached unique molecular identifiers marked individual cDNA molecules. Via MiXCR, TCRdb re-called the 5' RACE reads, giving one row per CDR3 protein. The table has tens of thousands of distinct CDR3 sequences, roughly 12% seen once. This receptor was taken from an adult who was a healthcare worker with PCR-confirmed SARS-CoV-2 infection or an uninfected control (not recorded which). Sequences were derived from whole blood, sampled at baseline. The rearrangement joins TRBV20-1 to TRBJ2-2; either TRBD1 or TRBD2 may supply D (6 bases each). CDR3 nucleotide sequence: TGCAGTGCTAGAGAGGGGGGCAACACCGGGGAGCTGTTTTTT. Its translation: CSAREGGNTGELFF.